This T cell receptor beta chain was identified during a study of cytomegalovirus exposure and HLA in healthy donors. Study-level points and caveats: TRBV6-2, TRBV6-3 and other indistinguishable V segments were excluded.

The germline CDR1 and CDR2 sequences are SNHLY and FYNNEI. This CDR3 region has 15 residues. With 2 bases removed from V and 3 bases from J, the gap between germline ends came to 10 bases. Regarding this clone: Its antigen is unknown.

The PCR was carried out with 60 Vbeta primers and 13 Jbeta primers. This table comes from immunoSEQ multiplex PCR, and its TCRdb copy is limited to in-frame clones, with some not included. The profile shows approximately 93,000 clones, over 60% of them singletons. This TCR was sampled from a male donor in good health and CMV-seropositive. The rearrangement links TRBV2 to TRBJ2-2; D remains ambiguous. The sequenced sample was PBMCs. The CDR3 sequence: CASSEPDTHTGELFF. DNA for the CDR3: TGTGCCAGCAGTGAACCAGACACCCACACCGGGGAGCTGTTTTTT. Looking up the rest from reference TRBV2 and TRBJ2-2 gives the full variable domain: EPEVTQTPSHQVTQMGQEVILRCVPISNHLYFYWYRQILGQKVEFLVSFYNNEISEKSEIFDDQFSVERPDGSNFTLKIRSTKLEDSAMYFCASSEPDTHTGELFFGEGSRLTVL.